This T cell receptor beta chain was identified during a study of neurological immune-mediated disorders. This clonotype has a count of ten or more. Healthy controls were blood bank volunteers in Maryland, USA. Trimming at V came to 0 bases and at J to 4 bases, leaving 5 bases not matched to a gene. Germline lookup yields CDR1 DFQATT and CDR2 SNEGSKA (reference sequence). This CDR3 is built from 15 residues. cDNA was made by 5'RACE with 10-nucleotide random UMIs. One entry per CDR3 protein, called by TCRdb with MiXCR from the 5' RACE reads. Altogether 45,000 or so distinct CDR3 sequences are present, more than 5% being singletons, with the ten largest covering around 0.6%.

The sample comprised CD4+ T cells from blood. This chain joins TRBV20-1 and TRBJ2-1; 8 bases map to TRBD2. This clonotype was sampled from a woman between 40 and 50 years old in good health. The CDR3 sequence is CSARDRLAPYNEQFF. CDR3 bases: TGCAGTGCTAGAGACCGACTAGCGCCTTACAATGAGCAGTTCTTC.